This T cell receptor (beta chain) was captured in a study of cytomegalovirus exposure and HLA in healthy donors. Healthy bone marrow donors made up the donor group. Vbeta (60) and Jbeta (13) primers were used in the PCR. As processed by the authors: Counted up in a later analysis, unique TCR beta chains came to 65 million to 80 million, with about 10 million shared. This table comes from immunoSEQ multiplex PCR, and its TCRdb copy is limited to in-frame clones, with some not included. V and J calls and clone size are those listed in that table; D and trimming were worked out from the DNA. The table records 120,000 to 150,000 clones, 75% to 90% of them present only once. Looked up from germline, CDR1 is SEHNR and CDR2 is FQNEAQ (reference sequence). CDR3 length equals 14 residues. Trimming pared 6 bases from V and 2 bases from J, leaving 13 bases between. Whole-study results and caveats: When presence/absence was analysed, sequencing depth was taken to be roughly uniform across donors.

Comments on this clone: Antigen unknown.

The material sequenced was PBMCs. V is TRBV7-9 and J is TRBJ2-5; D may be TRBD2 (5 bases). The clonotype originates from a woman younger than 45 in good health and CMV-seronegative. The CDR3 loop reads CASSQTGLQETQYF. In nucleotides, the CDR3 is TGTGCCAGCAGTCAGACGGGGTTACAAGAGACCCAGTACTTC.